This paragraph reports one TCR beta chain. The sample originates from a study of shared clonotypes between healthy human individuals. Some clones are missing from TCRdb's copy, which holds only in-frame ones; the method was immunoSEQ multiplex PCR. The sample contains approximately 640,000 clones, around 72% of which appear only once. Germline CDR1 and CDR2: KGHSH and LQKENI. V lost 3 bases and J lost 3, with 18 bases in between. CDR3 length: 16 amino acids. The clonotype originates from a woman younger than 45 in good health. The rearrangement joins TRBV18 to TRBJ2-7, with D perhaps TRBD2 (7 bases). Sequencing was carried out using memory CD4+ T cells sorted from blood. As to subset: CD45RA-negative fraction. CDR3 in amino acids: CASSPTIMGGGYEQYF. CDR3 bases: TGTGCCAGCTCACCCACAATAATGGGAGGGGGCTACGAGCAGTACTTC.